This T cell receptor (beta chain) comes out of a study of identical twins (dated by TCRdb to 2016 to 2017). Some background on the complete study: To test whether fetal clonotypes persist, the study used deep sequencing on TCR alpha and beta repertoires from monozygotic twins, unrelated adults of various ages, and cord blood. To rule out contamination, replicate twin experiments were performed at different times with different library preparation protocols.

On the study overall, not on this receptor specifically: Compared with coincidental sharing between unrelated individuals, an excess of low generation-probability sequences was observed among out-of-frame TCR alpha sequences shared between twins. Out-of-frame TCR alpha sharing in monozygotic twins was systematically underestimated by recombination models, whereas sharing between unrelated individuals was in agreement with the recombination models. Excess twin sharing in beta out-of-frame sequences was weaker because fewer shared sequences lowered the signal-to-noise ratio. Abundant cord blood beta clonotypes carried fewer insertions; young adult naive repertoires showed a weaker similar trend, while memory repertoires showed none. Because the same donors could not be followed over many years, the conclusions relied on cross-sectional statistical analysis. Zero-insertion analyses could be partly confounded by invariant T cells such as MAIT and iNKT, though diverse VJ usage argued against such confounding for most clonotypes.

Concerning this clonotype: Its antigen is currently not known. Nothing much larger sits one base from this clone, and base qualities are not available.

All donors were healthy Caucasians. Three pairs of female monozygotic twins, all aged 18 to 29 years, were included in the twin cohort. CD4+ and CD8+ T cell populations were isolated with positive isolation kits from Invitrogen. The library was made by 5' RACE. Sequencing instrument: Illumina HiSeq 2000. Template switching added a universal primer binding site, and the final cDNA carried a unique molecular identifier that allowed TCR cDNA molecules to be counted accurately. Specific primers in the conserved constant-segment region were used to synthesize first-strand cDNA for the TCR alpha and beta chains. To control for contamination, every cDNA library was double barcoded, receiving both a SMART-Mk sample barcode and Illumina barcodes. TruSeq adapter sequences, together with Illumina sample barcodes, were added in two successive PCR steps. The TCR alpha and beta cDNA libraries were sequenced on the Illumina HiSeq platform using custom primers. Per the original workflow: MiGEC processed the raw reads to extract unique molecular identifiers, while MiXCR was used to determine the CDR3 positions. For each individual, recombination models were inferred using an EM algorithm with the repgenHMM and IGoR tools. Shared clonotypes were analyzed with the tcR package in R, and sharing was normalized by the product of cloneset sizes. To study raw recombination free of thymic and clonal selection effects, out-of-frame nonproductive sequences were analyzed. The raw public reads went through TCRdb reprocessing: fastp at Q25, MiXCR clone calling, in-frame beta chains kept. When rows share a CDR3 protein, they turn into one entry using the most common DNA and genes. For this entry, the V and J calls and clone size follow TCRdb and not the study's own pipeline. For this sample the table gives just over 500,000 distinct CDR3 sequences, of which 20% to 25% were detected only once. Around 0.9% of the sample is taken by the ten largest.

Trimming costs V 0 bases and J 4 bases, and their ends lie 7 bases apart. Via the germline V gene, CDR1 is MNHEY and CDR2 SVGAGI. The CDR3 goes from the cysteine to the phenylalanine over 14 residues. Of all the DNA, just the CDR3 is kept, 42 bases in frame from base 1. These sequences were also reported in another study, on T cells expressing NK-cell markers. Per the second study: Under 10 donors provided sorted CD3+CD56+NKG2C+, CD3+CD56+NKG2C- and CD3+CD56-NKG2C+ T-cell subsets, whose TCR beta-chain repertoires were profiled. Of the eight sequenced donors, seven were found to be HCMV-seropositive and one was found to be HCMV-seronegative. In several experiments an anti-gammadeltaTCR antibody was added to restrict sorting to alphabetaTCR-expressing T cells. In several donors, the dominant CD3+CD56+NKG2C+ clonotypes were found to rank among the top 10 CD8+ clonotypes and to make up about 1.0-8% of CD8+ T cells. Those dominant clonotypes were again the most abundant among CD3+CD56-NKG2C+ cells in a handful of donors, at 28.3-60.1%. Whether the expanded NKG2C-expressing T cell clones were specific for HCMV antigens was left unclear. The study sequenced eight donors, all healthy volunteers chosen at random: three men and five women. HCMV serostatus was determined by detecting HCMV-specific IgG in serum with a commercial ELISA kit. Reads were demultiplexed and grouped by UMI with MIGEC, and clonotypes were assembled and quantified with MiTCR. Only TCR cDNA sequences supported by at least two reads were kept to exclude erroneous sequences. The tcR package was used for downstream repertoire analysis, and clonotypes were matched across fractions by CDR3 nucleotide sequence plus V segment. VDJmatch was used to annotate antigen specificity against VDJdb, with one amino acid substitution in CDR3 allowed.

The rearrangement combines TRBV6-5 with TRBJ1-5; there is no confident call for the D gene. The sequenced sample was CD4+ T cells sorted from blood. This TCR came from a young woman in good health. The CDR3 corresponds to CASSYSVENQPQHF. In nucleotide form, the sequence is TGTGCCAGCAGTTACTCTGTCGAGAATCAGCCCCAGCATTTT.